The clone carrying this T cell receptor (beta chain) occurred a few times. Its target is unknown. The treatment is: roughly 11-day PBMC culture with coronavirus spike peptide pools or control peptides (ViraFEST assay). The data were taken from a study of vaccination and CD4 T cells after COVID-19. The germline CDR1 and CDR2 sequences are KGHDR and SFDVKD. CDR3 length equals 16 residues. The junction had 8 bases not matched to a gene; V was cut back by 4 bases and J by 5 bases. Cultured CD4+ T-cell DNA underwent Oncomine TCR Beta short-read sequencing. One entry per CDR3 protein, called by TCRdb with MiXCR from the PCR reads. The sample carries 5,500 to 7,000 distinct CDR3 sequences, 15% to 20% recorded once.

The chain is built from TRBV24-1 and TRBJ1-1; 11 bases agree with TRBD1. What was sequenced was CD4+ T cells from blood, cultured in vitro. This clonotype was sampled from a human donor who had recovered from COVID-19. The CDR3 DNA reads as TGTGCCACCAGTGACCAACCGGACAGGGGGCCAACTGAAGCTTTCTTT. Amino acids: CATSDQPDRGPTEAFF.